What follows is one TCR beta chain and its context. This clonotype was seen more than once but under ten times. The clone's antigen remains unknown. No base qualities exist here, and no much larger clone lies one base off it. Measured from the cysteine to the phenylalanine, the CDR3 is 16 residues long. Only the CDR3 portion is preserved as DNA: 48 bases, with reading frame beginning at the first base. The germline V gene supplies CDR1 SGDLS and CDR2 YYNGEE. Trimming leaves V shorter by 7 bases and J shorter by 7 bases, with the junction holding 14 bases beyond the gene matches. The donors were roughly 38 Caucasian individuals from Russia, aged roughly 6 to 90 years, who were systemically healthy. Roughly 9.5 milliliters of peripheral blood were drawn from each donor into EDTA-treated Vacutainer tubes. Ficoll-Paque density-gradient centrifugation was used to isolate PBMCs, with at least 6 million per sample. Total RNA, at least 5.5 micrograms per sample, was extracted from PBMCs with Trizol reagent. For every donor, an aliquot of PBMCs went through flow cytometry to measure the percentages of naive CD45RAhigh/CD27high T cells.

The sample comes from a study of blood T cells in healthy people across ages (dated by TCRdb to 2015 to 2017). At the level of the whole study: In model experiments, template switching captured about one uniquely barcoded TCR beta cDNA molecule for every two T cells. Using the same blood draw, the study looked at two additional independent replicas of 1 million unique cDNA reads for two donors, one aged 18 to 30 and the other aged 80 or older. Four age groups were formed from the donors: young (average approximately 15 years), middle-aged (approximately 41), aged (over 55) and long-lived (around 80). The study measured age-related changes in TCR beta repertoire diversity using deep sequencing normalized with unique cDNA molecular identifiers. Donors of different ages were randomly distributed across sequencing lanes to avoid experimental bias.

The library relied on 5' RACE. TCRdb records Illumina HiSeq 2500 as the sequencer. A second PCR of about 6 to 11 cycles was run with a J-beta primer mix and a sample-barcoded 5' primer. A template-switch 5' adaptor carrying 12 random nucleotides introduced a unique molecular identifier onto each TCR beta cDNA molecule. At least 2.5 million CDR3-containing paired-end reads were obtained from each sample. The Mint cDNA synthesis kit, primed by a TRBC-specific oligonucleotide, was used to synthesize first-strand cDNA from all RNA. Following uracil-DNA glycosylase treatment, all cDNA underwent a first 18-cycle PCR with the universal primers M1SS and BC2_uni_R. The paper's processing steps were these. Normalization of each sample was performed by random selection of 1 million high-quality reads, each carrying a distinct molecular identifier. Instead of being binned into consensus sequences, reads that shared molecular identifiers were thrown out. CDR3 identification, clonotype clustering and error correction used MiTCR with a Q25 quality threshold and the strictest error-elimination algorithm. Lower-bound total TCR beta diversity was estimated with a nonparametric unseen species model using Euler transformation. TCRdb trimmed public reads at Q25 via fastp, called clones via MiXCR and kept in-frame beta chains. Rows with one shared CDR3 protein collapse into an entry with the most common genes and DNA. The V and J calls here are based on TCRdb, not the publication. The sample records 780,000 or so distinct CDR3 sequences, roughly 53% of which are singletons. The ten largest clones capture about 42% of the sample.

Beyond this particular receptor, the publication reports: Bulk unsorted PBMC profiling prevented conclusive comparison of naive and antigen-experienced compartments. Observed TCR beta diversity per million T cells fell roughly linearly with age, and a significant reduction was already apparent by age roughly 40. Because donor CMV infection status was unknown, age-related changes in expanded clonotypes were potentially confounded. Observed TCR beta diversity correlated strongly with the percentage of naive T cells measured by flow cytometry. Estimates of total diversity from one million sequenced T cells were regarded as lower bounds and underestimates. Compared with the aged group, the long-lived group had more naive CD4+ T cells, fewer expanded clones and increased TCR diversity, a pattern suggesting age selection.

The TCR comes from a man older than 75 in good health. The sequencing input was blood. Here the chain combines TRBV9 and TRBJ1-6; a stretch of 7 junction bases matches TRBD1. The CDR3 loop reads CASHPGGSPGNSPLHF. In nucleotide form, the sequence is TGTGCCAGCCACCCAGGGGGATCGCCCGGAAATTCACCCCTCCACTTT.